This T cell receptor (beta chain) came from a study of cytomegalovirus exposure and HLA in healthy donors. Study-level background: Roughly 180 million T cells yielded 100 million or so unique TCR beta sequences in earlier analysis. Broader study findings: Links to common viral pathogens appeared, in a later analysis, for several of the most significant clusters. Sequencing depth across donors, presence/absence analyses assumed, was roughly uniform. TCR beta chains associated with HLA were, in a later analysis, more clonally expanded than equally common others.

The PCR contained 60 Vbeta and 13 Jbeta primers. The repertoire was sequenced with immunoSEQ multiplex PCR; TCRdb's copy has only in-frame clones and lacks some. The table has roughly 150,000 clones, roughly 80% seen once. In regard to this clone: What it binds is unknown.

Sequenced: PBMCs. The TCR originated in a male donor in good health and CMV-seropositive.

The CDR3 here is CASSSGTPNTGELFF. DNA for the CDR3: TGTGCCAGCAGTTCCGGGACTCCGAACACCGGGGAGCTGTTTTTT. The genes are TRBV27 and TRBJ2-2; D may be TRBD2 (6 bases). The V and J ends lost 4 bases and 0 bases respectively, with 9 bases between them. The CDR3 is 15 amino acids. Germline values: CDR1 MNHEY, CDR2 SMNVEV (reference sequence).